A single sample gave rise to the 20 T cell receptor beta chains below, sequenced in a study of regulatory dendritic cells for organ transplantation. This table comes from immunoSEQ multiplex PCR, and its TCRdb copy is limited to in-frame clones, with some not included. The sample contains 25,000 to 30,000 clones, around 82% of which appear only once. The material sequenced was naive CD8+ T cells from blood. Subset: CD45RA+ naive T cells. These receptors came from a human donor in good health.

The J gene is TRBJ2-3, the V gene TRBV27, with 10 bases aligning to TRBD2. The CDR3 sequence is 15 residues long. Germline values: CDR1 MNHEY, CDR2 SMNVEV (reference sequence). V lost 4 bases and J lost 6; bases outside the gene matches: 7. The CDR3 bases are TGTGCCAGCAGTTCCGCTAGCGGGGGAGGGGATACGCAGTATTTT. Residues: CASSSASGGGDTQYF.

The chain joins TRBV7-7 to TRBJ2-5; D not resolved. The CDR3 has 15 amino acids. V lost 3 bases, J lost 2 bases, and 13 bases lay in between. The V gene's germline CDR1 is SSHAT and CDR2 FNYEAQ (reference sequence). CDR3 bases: TGTGCCAGCAGCTTGGGCGACACCCGTCAAGAGACCCAGTACTTC. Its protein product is CASSLGDTRQETQYF.

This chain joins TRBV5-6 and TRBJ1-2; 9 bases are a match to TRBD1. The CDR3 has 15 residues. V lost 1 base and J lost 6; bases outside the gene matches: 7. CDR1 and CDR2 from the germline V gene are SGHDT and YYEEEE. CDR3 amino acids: CASSLFRDRADGYTF. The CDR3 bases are TGTGCCAGCAGCTTGTTTAGGGACAGGGCGGATGGCTACACCTTC.

The CDR3 region has the DNA TGTGCCTGGAGTGTAAGGTCGTGGACAGGAGGAAACACCATATATTTT. This sequence encodes CAWSVRSWTGGNTIYF. The rearrangement links TRBV30 to TRBJ1-3, with 7 bases matching TRBD1. With V trimmed by 0 bases and J by 4 bases, 9 bases remained unmatched. Germline V gene lookup returns CDR1 GTSNPN and CDR2 SVGIG (reference sequence). The CDR3 covers 16 residues. Filled out from reference TRBV30 and TRBJ1-3, the complete variable domain reads SQTIHQWPATLVQPVGSPLSLECTVEGTSNPNLYWYRQAAGRGLQLLFYSVGIGQISSEVPQNLSASRPQDRQFILSSKKLLLSDSGFYLCAWSVRSWTGGNTIYFGEGSWLTVV.

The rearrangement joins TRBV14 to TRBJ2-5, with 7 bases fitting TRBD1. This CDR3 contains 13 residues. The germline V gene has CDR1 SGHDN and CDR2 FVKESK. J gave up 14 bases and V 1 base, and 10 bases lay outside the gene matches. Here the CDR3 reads CASSQALYRGYYF. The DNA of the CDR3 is TGTGCCAGCAGCCAAGCCCTTTACAGGGGCTATTACTTC. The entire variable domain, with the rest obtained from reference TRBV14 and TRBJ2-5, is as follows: EAGVTQFPSHSVIEKGQTVTLRCDPISGHDNLYWYRRVMGKEIKFLLHFVKESKQDESGMPNNRFLAERTGGTYSTLKVQPAELEDSGVYFCASSQALYRGYYFGPGTRLLVL.

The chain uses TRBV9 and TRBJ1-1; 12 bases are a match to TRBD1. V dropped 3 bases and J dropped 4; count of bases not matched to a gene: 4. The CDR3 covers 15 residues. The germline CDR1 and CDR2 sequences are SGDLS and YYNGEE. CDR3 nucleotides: TGTGCCAGCAGCGAGGGGGGACAGGGGGCCACTGAAGCTTTCTTT. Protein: CASSEGGQGATEAFF.

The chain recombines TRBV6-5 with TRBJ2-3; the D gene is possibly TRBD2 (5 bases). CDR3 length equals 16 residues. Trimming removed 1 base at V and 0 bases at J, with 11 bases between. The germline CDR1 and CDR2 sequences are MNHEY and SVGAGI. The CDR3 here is CASSYYEGFSTDTQYF. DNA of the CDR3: TGTGCCAGCAGTTACTACGAGGGTTTCAGCACAGATACGCAGTATTTT.

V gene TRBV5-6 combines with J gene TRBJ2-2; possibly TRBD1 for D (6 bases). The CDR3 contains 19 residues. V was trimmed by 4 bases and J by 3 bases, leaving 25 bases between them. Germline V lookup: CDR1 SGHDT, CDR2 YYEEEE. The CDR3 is CASSGKRTAPGFDTGELFF. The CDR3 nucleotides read TGTGCCAGCAGCGGAAAAAGGACAGCTCCGGGGTTCGACACCGGGGAGCTGTTTTTT.

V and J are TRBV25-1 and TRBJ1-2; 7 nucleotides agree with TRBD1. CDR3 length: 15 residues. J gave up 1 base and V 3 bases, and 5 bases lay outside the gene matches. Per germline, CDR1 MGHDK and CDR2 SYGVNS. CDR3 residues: CASSDPGQRNYGYTF. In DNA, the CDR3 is TGTGCCAGCAGTGACCCGGGACAGCGTAACTATGGCTACACCTTC.

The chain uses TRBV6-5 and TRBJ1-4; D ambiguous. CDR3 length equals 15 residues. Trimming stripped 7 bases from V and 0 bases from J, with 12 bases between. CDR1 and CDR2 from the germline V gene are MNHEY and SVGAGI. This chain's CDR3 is CASTPYAATNEKLFF. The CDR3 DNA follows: TGTGCCAGCACTCCCTACGCTGCAACTAATGAAAAACTGTTTTTT.

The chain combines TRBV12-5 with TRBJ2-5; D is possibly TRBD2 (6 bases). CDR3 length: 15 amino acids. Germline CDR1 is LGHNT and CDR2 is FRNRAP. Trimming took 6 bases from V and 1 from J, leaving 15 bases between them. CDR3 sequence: CASGGEETLQETQYF. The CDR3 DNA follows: TGTGCTAGTGGGGGGGAGGAAACCCTCCAAGAGACCCAGTACTTC.

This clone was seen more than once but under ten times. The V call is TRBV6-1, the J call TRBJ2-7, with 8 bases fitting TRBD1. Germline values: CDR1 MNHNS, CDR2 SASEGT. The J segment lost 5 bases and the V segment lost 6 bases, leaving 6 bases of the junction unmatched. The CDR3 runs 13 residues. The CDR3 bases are TGTGCCAGCAGACTGACAGGGGTGGACGAGCAGTACTTC. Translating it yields CASRLTGVDEQYF.

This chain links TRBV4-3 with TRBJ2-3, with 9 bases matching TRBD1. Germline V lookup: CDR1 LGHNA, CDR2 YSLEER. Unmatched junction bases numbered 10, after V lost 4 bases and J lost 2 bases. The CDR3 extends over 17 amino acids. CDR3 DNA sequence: TGCGCCAGCAGCCGAGGCCGGGGACAGGGATTCACAGATACGCAGTATTTT. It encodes CASSRGRGQGFTDTQYF.

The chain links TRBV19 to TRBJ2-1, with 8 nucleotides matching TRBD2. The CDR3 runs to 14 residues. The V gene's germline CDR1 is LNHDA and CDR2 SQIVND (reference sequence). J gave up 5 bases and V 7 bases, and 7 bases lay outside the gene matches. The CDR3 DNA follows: TGTGCCAGTAATACGGGGGGGCTAGACAATGAGCAGTTCTTC. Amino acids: CASNTGGLDNEQFF.

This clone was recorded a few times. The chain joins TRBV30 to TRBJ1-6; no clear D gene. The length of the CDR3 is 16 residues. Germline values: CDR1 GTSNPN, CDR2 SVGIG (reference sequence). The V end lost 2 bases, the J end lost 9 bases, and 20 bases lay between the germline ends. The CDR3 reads CAWSPSCWASASPLHF. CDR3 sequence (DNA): TGTGCCTGGAGTCCATCCTGTTGGGCTTCGGCTTCACCCCTCCACTTT.

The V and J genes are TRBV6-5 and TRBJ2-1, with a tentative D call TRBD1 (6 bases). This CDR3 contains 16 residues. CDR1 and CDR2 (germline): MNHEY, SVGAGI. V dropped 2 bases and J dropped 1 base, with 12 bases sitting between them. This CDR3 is CASSYTSQGSYNEQFF. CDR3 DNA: TGTGCCAGCAGTTACACGAGCCAGGGGTCCTACAATGAGCAGTTCTTC.

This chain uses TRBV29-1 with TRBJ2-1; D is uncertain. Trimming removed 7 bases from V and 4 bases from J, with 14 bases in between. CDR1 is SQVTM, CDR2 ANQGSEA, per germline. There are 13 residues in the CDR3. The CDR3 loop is CSDQVDLYNEQFF. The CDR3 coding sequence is TGCAGCGATCAAGTAGACTTGTACAATGAGCAGTTCTTC.

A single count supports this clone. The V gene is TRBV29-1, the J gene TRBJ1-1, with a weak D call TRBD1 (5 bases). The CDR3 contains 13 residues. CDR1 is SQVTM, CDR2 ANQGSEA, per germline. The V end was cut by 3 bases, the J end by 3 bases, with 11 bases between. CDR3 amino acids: CSVDGGFDTEAFF. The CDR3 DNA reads TGCAGCGTTGACGGGGGGTTCGACACTGAAGCTTTCTTT.

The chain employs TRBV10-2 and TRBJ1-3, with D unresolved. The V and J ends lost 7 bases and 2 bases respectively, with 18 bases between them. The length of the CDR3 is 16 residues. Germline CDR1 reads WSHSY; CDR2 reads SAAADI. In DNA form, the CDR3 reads TGCGCCAGCATGGAGGCGGGGAGGACCACTGGAAACACCATATATTTT. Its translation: CASMEAGRTTGNTIYF.

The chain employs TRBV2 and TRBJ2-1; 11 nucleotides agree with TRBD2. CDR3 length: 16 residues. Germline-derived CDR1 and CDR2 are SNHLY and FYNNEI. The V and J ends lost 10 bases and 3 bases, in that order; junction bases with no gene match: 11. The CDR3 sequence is CAITILAGGFYNEQFF. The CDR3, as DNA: TGTGCCATAACGATTCTAGCGGGGGGTTTCTACAATGAGCAGTTCTTC.